This record covers a single T cell receptor (beta chain). From germline, CDR1 is MDHEN and CDR2 SYDVKM. The CDR3 runs 13 residues. V dropped 6 bases and J dropped 2; count of bases not matched to a gene: 2. The data belong to a study of T cells of healthy individuals. TCRdb redid the calling of the 5' RACE reads with MiXCR, one entry per CDR3 protein. The data show some 85,000 distinct CDR3 sequences, 4% to 5.5% seen once. The TCR comes from a female donor in good health. The chain joins TRBV28 to TRBJ2-3, with 7 nucleotides matching TRBD1. The CDR3 is CASRTGPTDTQYF. The CDR3 coding sequence is TGTGCCAGCAGGACAGGGCCCACAGATACGCAGTATTTT.